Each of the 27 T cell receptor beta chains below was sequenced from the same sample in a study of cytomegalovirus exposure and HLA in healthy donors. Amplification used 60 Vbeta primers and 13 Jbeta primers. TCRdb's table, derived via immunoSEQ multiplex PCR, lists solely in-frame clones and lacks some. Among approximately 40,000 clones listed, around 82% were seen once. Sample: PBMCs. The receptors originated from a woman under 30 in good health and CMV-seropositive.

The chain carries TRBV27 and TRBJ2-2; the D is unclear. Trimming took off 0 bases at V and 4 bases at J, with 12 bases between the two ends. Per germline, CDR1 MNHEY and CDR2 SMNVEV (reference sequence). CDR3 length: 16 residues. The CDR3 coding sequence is TGTGCCAGCAGTTTATCGGCCCAGAGGTCCACCGGGGAGCTGTTTTTT. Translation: CASSLSAQRSTGELFF.

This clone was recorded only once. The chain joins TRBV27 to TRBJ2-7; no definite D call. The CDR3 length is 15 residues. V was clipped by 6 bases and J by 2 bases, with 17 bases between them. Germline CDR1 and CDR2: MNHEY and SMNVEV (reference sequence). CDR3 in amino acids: CASRSYPGLAYEQYF. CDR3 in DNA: TGTGCCAGCAGGTCATATCCGGGTTTAGCCTACGAGCAGTACTTC.

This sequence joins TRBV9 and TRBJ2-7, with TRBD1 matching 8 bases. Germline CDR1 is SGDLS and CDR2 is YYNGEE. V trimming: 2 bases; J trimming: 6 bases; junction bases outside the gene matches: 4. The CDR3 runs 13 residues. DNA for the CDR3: TGTGCCAGCAGCGTCGGACAGGGTCTCGAGCAGTACTTC. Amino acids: CASSVGQGLEQYF.

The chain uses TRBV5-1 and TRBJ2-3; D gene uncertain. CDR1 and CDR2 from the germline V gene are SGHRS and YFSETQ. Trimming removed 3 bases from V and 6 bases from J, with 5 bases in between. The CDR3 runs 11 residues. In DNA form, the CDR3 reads TGCGCCAGCAGCTCAAGCGATACGCAGTATTTT. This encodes CASSSSDTQYF. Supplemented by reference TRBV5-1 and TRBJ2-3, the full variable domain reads KAGVTQTPRYLIKTRGQQVTLSCSPISGHRSVSWYQQTPGQGLQFLFEYFSETQRNKGNFPGRFSGRQFSNSRSEMNVSTLELGDSALYLCASSSSDTQYFGPGTRLTVL.

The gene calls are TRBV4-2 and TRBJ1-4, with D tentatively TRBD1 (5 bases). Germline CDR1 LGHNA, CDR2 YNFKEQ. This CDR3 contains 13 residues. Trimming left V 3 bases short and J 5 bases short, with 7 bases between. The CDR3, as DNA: TGTGCCAGCAGCCAGGGGCTGAATGAAAAACTGTTTTTT. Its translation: CASSQGLNEKLFF.

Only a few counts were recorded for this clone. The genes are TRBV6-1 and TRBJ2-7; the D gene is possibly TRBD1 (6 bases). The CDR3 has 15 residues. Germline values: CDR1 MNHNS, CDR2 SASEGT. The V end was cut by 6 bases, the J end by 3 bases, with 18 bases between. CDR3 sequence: CASSPSGLGGYEQYF. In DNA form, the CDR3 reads TGTGCCAGCAGCCCGAGCGGTCTAGGGGGCTACGAGCAGTACTTC.

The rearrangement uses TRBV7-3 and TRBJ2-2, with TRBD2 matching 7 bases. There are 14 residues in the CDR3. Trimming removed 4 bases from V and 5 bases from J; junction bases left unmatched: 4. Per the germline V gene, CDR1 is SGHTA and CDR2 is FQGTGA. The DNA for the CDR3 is TGTGCCAGCAGCTGGTCGGGGGGAACCGGGGAGCTGTTTTTT. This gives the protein CASSWSGGTGELFF.

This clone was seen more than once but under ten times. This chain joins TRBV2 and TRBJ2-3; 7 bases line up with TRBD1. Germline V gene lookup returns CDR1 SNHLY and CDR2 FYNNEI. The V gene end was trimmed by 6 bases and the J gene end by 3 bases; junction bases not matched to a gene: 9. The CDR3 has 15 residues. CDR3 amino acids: CASRGAGGVTDTQYF. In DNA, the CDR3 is TGTGCCAGCAGGGGGGCAGGGGGAGTGACAGATACGCAGTATTTT.

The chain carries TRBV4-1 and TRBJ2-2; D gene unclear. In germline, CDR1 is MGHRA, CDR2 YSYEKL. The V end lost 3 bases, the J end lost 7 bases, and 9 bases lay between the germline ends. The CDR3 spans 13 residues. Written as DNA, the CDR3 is TGCGCCAGCAGCCAGGGCCTATTCGGGGAGCTGTTTTTT. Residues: CASSQGLFGELFF.

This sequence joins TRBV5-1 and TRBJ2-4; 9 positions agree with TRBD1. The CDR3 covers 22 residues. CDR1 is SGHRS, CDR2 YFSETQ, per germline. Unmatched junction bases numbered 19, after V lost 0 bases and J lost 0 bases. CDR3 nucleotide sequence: TGCGCCAGCAGCTTGGGGGGATGGAAGGGACAGGGACAACCCCTAGCCAAAAACATTCAGTACTTC. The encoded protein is CASSLGGWKGQGQPLAKNIQYF.

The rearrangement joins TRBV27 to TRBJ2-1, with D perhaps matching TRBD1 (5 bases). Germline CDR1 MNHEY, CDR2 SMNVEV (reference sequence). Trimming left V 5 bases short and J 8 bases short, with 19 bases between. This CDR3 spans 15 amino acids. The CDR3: CASSTTDTSLDEQFF. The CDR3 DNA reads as TGTGCCAGCAGTACCACGGACACGTCCTTGGATGAGCAGTTCTTC.

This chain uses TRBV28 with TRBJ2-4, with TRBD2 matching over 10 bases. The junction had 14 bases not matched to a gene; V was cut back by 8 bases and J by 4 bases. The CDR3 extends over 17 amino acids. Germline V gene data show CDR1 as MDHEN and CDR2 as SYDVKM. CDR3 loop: CASRPGLAGVGKNIQYF. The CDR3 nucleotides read TGTGCCAGCCGGCCGGGGCTAGCGGGAGTCGGTAAAAACATTCAGTACTTC.

The CDR3 reads CASSYAPLTSGGEGRKTDTQYF. The CDR3 DNA is TGTGCCAGCAGCTATGCCCCGCTTACTAGCGGGGGGGAGGGTCGAAAAACAGATACGCAGTATTTT. The chain links TRBV7-8 to TRBJ2-3; 13 nucleotides line up with TRBD2. The CDR3 has 22 amino acids. V was clipped by 4 bases and J by 3 bases; unmatched bases: 22. Germline CDR1 is SGHVS and CDR2 is FQNEAQ.

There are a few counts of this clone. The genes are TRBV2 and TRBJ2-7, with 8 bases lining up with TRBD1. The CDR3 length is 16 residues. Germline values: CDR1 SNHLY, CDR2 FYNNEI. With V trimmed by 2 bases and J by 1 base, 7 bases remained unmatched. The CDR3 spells CASSERWDRKSYEQYF. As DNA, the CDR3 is TGTGCCAGCAGTGAAAGATGGGACAGGAAATCCTACGAGCAGTACTTC.

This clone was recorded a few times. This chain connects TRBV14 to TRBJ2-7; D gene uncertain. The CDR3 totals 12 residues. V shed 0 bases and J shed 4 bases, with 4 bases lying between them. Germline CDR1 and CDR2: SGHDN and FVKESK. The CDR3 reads CASSQDSYEQYF. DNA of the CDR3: TGTGCCAGCAGCCAAGATTCTTACGAGCAGTACTTC.

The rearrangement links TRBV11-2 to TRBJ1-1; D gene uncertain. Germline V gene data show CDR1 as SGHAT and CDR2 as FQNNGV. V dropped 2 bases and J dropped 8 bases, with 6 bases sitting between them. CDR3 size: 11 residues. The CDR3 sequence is CASSLFQEAFF. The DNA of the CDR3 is TGTGCCAGCAGCTTATTCCAGGAAGCTTTCTTT.

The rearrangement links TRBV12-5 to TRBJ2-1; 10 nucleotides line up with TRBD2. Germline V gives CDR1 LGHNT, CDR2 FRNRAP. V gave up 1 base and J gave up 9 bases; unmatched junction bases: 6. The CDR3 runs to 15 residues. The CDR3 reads CASGLGFSGGSEQFF. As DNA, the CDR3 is TGTGCTAGTGGTTTGGGGTTTAGCGGGGGGAGTGAGCAGTTCTTC. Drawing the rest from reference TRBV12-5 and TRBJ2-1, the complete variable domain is DARVTQTPRHKVTEMGQEVTMRCQPILGHNTVFWYRQTMMQGLELLAYFRNRAPLDDSGMPKDRFSAEMPDATLATLKIQPSEPRDSAVYFCASGLGFSGGSEQFFGPGTRLTVL.

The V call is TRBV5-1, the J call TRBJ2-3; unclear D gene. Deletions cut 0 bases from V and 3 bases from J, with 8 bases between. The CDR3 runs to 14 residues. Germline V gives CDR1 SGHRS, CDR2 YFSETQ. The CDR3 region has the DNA TGCGCCAGCAGCTTGGATCCGGTTACAGATACGCAGTATTTT. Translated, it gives CASSLDPVTDTQYF. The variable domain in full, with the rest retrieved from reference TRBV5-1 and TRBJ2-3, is KAGVTQTPRYLIKTRGQQVTLSCSPISGHRSVSWYQQTPGQGLQFLFEYFSETQRNKGNFPGRFSGRQFSNSRSEMNVSTLELGDSALYLCASSLDPVTDTQYFGPGTRLTVL.

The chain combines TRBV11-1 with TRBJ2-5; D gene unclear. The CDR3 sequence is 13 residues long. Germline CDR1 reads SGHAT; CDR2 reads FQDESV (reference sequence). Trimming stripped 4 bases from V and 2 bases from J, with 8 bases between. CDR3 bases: TGTGCCAGCAGCTGGAGCCTACAAGAGACCCAGTACTTC. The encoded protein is CASSWSLQETQYF. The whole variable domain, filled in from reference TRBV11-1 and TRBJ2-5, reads EAEVAQSPRYKITEKSQAVAFWCDPISGHATLYWYRQILGQGPELLVQFQDESVVDDSQLPKDRFSAERLKGVDSTLKIQPAELGDSAMYLCASSWSLQETQYFGPGTRLLVL.

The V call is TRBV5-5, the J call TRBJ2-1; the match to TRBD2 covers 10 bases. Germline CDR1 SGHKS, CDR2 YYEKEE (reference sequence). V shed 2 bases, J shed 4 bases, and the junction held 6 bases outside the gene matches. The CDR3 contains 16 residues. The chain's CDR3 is CASSFPTSGQYNEQFF. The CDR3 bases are TGTGCCAGCAGCTTCCCGACTAGCGGGCAATACAATGAGCAGTTCTTC.

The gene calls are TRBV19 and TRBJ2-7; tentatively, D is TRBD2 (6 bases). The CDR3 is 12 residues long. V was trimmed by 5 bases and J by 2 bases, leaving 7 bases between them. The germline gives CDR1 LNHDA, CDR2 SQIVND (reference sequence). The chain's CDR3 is CASSGGTYEQYF. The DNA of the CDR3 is TGTGCCAGTAGTGGGGGGACCTACGAGCAGTACTTC.

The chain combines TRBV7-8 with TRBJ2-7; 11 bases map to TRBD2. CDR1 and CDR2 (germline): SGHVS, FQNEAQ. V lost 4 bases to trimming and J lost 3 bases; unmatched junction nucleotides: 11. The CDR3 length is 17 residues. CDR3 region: CASSSPGASGGFYEQYF. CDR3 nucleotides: TGTGCCAGCAGCTCCCCGGGGGCTAGCGGGGGGTTCTACGAGCAGTACTTC.

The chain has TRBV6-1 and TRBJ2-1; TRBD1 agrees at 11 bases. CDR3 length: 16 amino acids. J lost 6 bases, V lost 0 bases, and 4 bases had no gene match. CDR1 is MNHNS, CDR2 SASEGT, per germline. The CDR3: CASSEAVGTGGNEQFF. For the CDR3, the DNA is TGTGCCAGCAGTGAAGCGGTCGGGACAGGGGGCAATGAGCAGTTCTTC.

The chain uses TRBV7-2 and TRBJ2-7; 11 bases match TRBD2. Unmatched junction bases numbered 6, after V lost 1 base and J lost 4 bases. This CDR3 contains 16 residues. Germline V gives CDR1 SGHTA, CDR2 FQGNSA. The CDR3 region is CASSLEAPSGGYEQYF. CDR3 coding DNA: TGTGCCAGCAGCTTAGAGGCGCCTAGCGGGGGGTACGAGCAGTACTTC.

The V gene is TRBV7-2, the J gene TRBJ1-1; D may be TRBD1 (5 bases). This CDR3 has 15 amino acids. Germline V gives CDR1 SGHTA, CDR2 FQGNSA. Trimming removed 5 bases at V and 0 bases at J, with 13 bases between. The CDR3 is CASSATRVMNTEAFF. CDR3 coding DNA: TGTGCCAGCAGCGCAACCAGGGTTATGAACACTGAAGCTTTCTTT.

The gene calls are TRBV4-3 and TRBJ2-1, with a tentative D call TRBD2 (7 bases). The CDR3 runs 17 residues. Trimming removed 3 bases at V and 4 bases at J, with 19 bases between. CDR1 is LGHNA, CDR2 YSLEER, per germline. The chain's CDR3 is CASSQKLAGALYNEQFF. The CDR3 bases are TGCGCCAGCAGCCAGAAACTGGCGGGGGCGCTATACAATGAGCAGTTCTTC.

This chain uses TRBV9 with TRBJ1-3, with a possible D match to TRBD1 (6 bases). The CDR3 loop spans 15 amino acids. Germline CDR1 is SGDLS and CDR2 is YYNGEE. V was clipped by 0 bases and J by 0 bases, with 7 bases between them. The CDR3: CASSVADSSGNTIYF. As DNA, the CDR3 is TGTGCCAGCAGCGTAGCGGACAGCTCTGGAAACACCATATATTTT.